A single sample gave rise to the 25 T cell receptor beta chains below, sequenced in a study of blood T cell repertoires in COVID-19. Produced via immunoSEQ multiplex PCR; TCRdb's table is partial and in-frame only. Among approximately 120,000 clones listed, roughly 80% were seen once. Sequenced material: peripheral blood. Receptors were obtained from a human donor in a cohort sampled during active or convalescent COVID-19.

This chain joins TRBV5-6 and TRBJ1-1; D not resolved. The CDR3 has 15 amino acids. The ends were cut back, 0 bases at V and 4 bases at J, with 13 bases in the middle. The germline gives CDR1 SGHDT, CDR2 YYEEEE. CDR3 DNA sequence: TGTGCCAGCAGCTTGGTGAGGGAAATTTCCACTGAAGCTTTCTTT. This sequence encodes CASSLVREISTEAFF.

The V gene is TRBV6-5, the J gene TRBJ2-6; a possible D gene is TRBD1 (6 bases). CDR1 and CDR2 from the germline V gene are MNHEY and SVGAGI. Trimming shortened V by 6 bases and J by 0 bases, and 9 bases separated the two germline ends. The CDR3 has 15 amino acids. CDR3 coding DNA: TGTGCCAGCAGCACAGGGAGCTCTGGGGCCAACGTCCTGACTTTC. It is translated as CASSTGSSGANVLTF.

The chain joins TRBV2 to TRBJ1-4; TRBD1 is a possible D gene (6 bases). The CDR3 is 13 residues long. V dropped 6 bases and J dropped 6 bases, with 11 bases sitting between them. Germline assignment: CDR1 SNHLY and CDR2 FYNNEI. Written as DNA, the CDR3 is TGTGCCAGCAGCTCCAGGGGTGATGAAAAACTGTTTTTT. This codes for CASSSRGDEKLFF.

The chain is built from TRBV11-3 and TRBJ2-2, with TRBD2 matching 8 bases. V shed 3 bases, J shed 0 bases, and the junction held 3 bases outside the gene matches. CDR3 length: 16 amino acids. In germline, CDR1 is SGHNT, CDR2 YENEEA. CDR3 DNA: TGTGCCAGCAGCTTGGGACTAGTTTCGAACACCGGGGAGCTGTTTTTT. This codes for CASSLGLVSNTGELFF.

The V and J genes are TRBV27 and TRBJ2-1, with D unclear. This CDR3 is 15 amino acids long. V was trimmed by 1 base and J by 4 bases, leaving 11 bases between them. Germline CDR1 MNHEY, CDR2 SMNVEV (reference sequence). This chain's CDR3 is CASSLYSPGYNEQFF. In nucleotides, the CDR3 is TGTGCCAGCAGTTTATACTCCCCGGGTTACAATGAGCAGTTCTTC.

The V call is TRBV10-3, the J call TRBJ1-1; D might be TRBD1 (6 bases). Trimming removed 6 bases from V and 6 bases from J, with 14 bases in between. The CDR3 covers 13 residues. Germline V lookup: CDR1 ENHRY, CDR2 SYGVKD. Here the CDR3 reads CAIRRGGPSEAFF. The DNA of the CDR3 is TGTGCCATCAGAAGGGGGGGCCCGTCTGAAGCTTTCTTT.

The genes are TRBV2 and TRBJ2-2; 7 bases agree with TRBD2. This CDR3 contains 17 residues. In germline, CDR1 is SNHLY, CDR2 FYNNEI. With V trimmed by 5 bases and J by 0 bases, 9 bases remained unmatched. The CDR3: CASSRGSGVANTGELFF. The CDR3 nucleotides are TGTGCCAGCAGTAGGGGAAGCGGGGTCGCGAACACCGGGGAGCTGTTTTTT.

V usage is TRBV28 and J usage is TRBJ2-6; TRBD1 matches at 8 bases. Germline trimming cut 2 bases from V and 2 bases from J; bases unmatched to any gene: 5. This CDR3 is built from 17 residues. Germline CDR1 is MDHEN and CDR2 is SYDVKM. This CDR3 reads CASSLGQGFAGANVLTF. The CDR3 DNA sequence: TGTGCCAGCAGTTTAGGACAGGGATTTGCTGGGGCCAACGTCCTGACTTTC.

The chain carries TRBV6-5 and TRBJ1-1, with 9 bases lining up with TRBD1. The CDR3 contains 14 residues. The trim removed 4 bases at V and 1 base at J, leaving 1 base unmatched. Germline V gene data show CDR1 as MNHEY and CDR2 as SVGAGI. This CDR3 reads CASSLQGANTEAFF. Here the CDR3 DNA reads TGTGCCAGCAGTTTACAGGGGGCGAACACTGAAGCTTTCTTT.

This chain links TRBV30 with TRBJ1-1; D is ambiguous. Between the trimmed V and J ends, which lost 2 bases and 6 bases, there was a span of 10 bases. The CDR3 extends over 12 amino acids. CDR1 GTSNPN and CDR2 SVGIG come from the germline V gene (reference sequence). CDR3: CAWSHTGAEAFF. CDR3 sequence (DNA): TGTGCCTGGAGTCATACGGGAGCTGAAGCTTTCTTT.

This sequence joins TRBV7-9 and TRBJ2-1; 14 bases map to TRBD2. Per germline, CDR1 SEHNR and CDR2 FQNEAQ (reference sequence). The CDR3 is made up of 16 amino acids. The ends lost 5 bases at V and 6 bases at J; junction bases unmatched: 6. The DNA of the CDR3 is TGTGCCAGCAGCCCGAGGGGACTAGCGGGGGCCAATGAGCAGTTCTTC. It codes for CASSPRGLAGANEQFF. Full variable domain (missing parts from reference TRBV7-9 and TRBJ2-1): DTGVSQNPRHKITKRGQNVTFRCDPISEHNRLYWYRQTLGQGPEFLTYFQNEAQLEKSRLLSDRFSAERPKGSFSTLEIQRTEQGDSAMYLCASSPRGLAGANEQFFGPGTRLTVL.

The J gene is TRBJ2-3, the V gene TRBV4-2, with 7 bases lining up with TRBD1. The CDR3 is made up of 15 amino acids. Germline assignment: CDR1 LGHNA and CDR2 YNFKEQ. With 8 bases clipped from V and 1 base from J, the junction kept 9 bases outside the gene matches. CDR3 sequence reads: CASRNRTGRTDTQYF. The CDR3 DNA reads TGTGCCAGCCGAAACCGGACAGGCCGCACAGATACGCAGTATTTT.

The gene calls are TRBV7-9 and TRBJ1-6, with TRBD1 matching 11 bases. V was pared by 0 bases and J by 11 bases, with 3 bases of the junction left unmatched. This CDR3 is 15 amino acids long. Germline CDR1 SEHNR, CDR2 FQNEAQ (reference sequence). CDR3 DNA sequence: TGTGCCAGCAGCTTAGCCGGACAGGGGGCTACACCCCTCCACTTT. It encodes CASSLAGQGATPLHF.

This clone was seen more than once but under ten times. The chain combines TRBV28 with TRBJ2-3; 7 positions match TRBD1. Trimming cost V 5 bases and J 1 base; bases outside gene matches: 6. Germline assignment: CDR1 MDHEN and CDR2 SYDVKM. CDR3 length: 15 amino acids. DNA of the CDR3: TGTGCCAGCAGTGGACGGGACAGACGCACAGATACGCAGTATTTT. Its protein is CASSGRDRRTDTQYF.

The V gene is TRBV6-5, the J gene TRBJ1-1; TRBD1 agrees at 7 bases. From germline, CDR1 is MNHEY and CDR2 SVGAGI. The V and J ends lost 0 bases and 11 bases, in that order; junction bases with no gene match: 6. The CDR3 runs to 13 residues. The CDR3 here is CASSYSRGREAFF. The DNA for the CDR3 is TGTGCCAGCAGTTACTCGAGGGGGCGCGAGGCTTTCTTT.

This chain joins TRBV29-1 and TRBJ2-7, with TRBD1 matching over 10 bases. Germline trimming cut 6 bases from V and 3 bases from J; bases unmatched to any gene: 5. The CDR3 has 13 amino acids. Germline V lookup: CDR1 SQVTM, CDR2 ANQGSEA. The CDR3 is CSVTGTGDYEQYF. The CDR3 nucleotides are TGCAGCGTGACCGGGACAGGGGACTACGAGCAGTACTTC.

The chain combines TRBV19 with TRBJ2-4; D unclear. With 5 bases removed from V and 0 bases from J, the gap between germline ends came to 17 bases. The V gene's germline CDR1 is LNHDA and CDR2 SQIVND (reference sequence). The length of the CDR3 is 17 residues. The DNA for the CDR3 is TGTGCCAGTAGTGCCCCCGGGTCCGTTTTAGCCAAAAACATTCAGTACTTC. Protein: CASSAPGSVLAKNIQYF. Full variable domain (missing parts from reference TRBV19 and TRBJ2-4): DGGITQSPKYLFRKEGQNVTLSCEQNLNHDAMYWYRQDPGQGLRLIYYSQIVNDFQKGDIAEGYSVSREKKESFPLTVTSAQKNPTAFYLCASSAPGSVLAKNIQYFGAGTRLSVL.

This clone appeared once. This chain links TRBV28 with TRBJ1-5; 7 bases are shared with TRBD1. J lost 5 bases, V lost 2 bases, and 15 bases had no gene match. The CDR3 is 18 residues long. In germline, CDR1 is MDHEN, CDR2 SYDVKM. Here the CDR3 DNA reads TGTGCCAGCAGTTTAGAGACAGGGAATCCCTCAAGGTATCAGCCCCAGCATTTT. Encoded protein: CASSLETGNPSRYQPQHF.

CDR3 nucleotide sequence: TGTGCCAGCAGTTCCCGTCAGGGGAACACTGAAGCTTTCTTT. It specifies CASSSRQGNTEAFF. The chain uses TRBV6-5 and TRBJ1-1; TRBD1 might be the D (5 bases). The CDR3 runs 14 residues. V was clipped by 4 bases and J by 1 base, with 10 bases between them. Germline CDR1 reads MNHEY; CDR2 reads SVGAGI.

The V call is TRBV14, the J call TRBJ2-3; TRBD2 matches 8 bases. Germline values: CDR1 SGHDN, CDR2 FVKESK. The CDR3 length is 17 residues. J gave up 6 bases and V 1 base, and 12 bases lay outside the gene matches. The CDR3 region has the DNA TGTGCCAGCAGCCAAGCCGTCGGGACTAGGCTTTCGGATACGCAGTATTTT. Translating it yields CASSQAVGTRLSDTQYF.

This chain joins TRBV6-2 or TRBV6-3 and TRBJ2-1, with 8 bases lining up with TRBD1. Trimming cost V 4 bases and J 7 bases; bases outside gene matches: 6. CDR1 is MNHEY and CDR2 is SVGEGT in the germline V gene. The length of the CDR3 is 14 residues. CDR3 in amino acids: CASSSGQGWNEQFF. The CDR3 nucleotides read TGTGCCAGCAGTTCTGGACAGGGTTGGAATGAGCAGTTCTTC.

V and J are TRBV14 and TRBJ2-1, with TRBD1 identical over 7 bases. CDR1 SGHDN and CDR2 FVKESK come from the germline V gene. V lost 4 bases to trimming and J lost 3 bases; unmatched junction nucleotides: 6. The CDR3 is 15 residues long. CDR3 sequence: CASSRQGKNYNEQFF. CDR3 coding DNA: TGTGCCAGCAGCCGACAGGGAAAGAACTACAATGAGCAGTTCTTC.

CDR3 DNA: TGTGCCACCAGTGATCACAGGGGAGGAGGACAGCCCCAGCATTTT. This codes for CATSDHRGGGQPQHF. The chain is built from TRBV24-1 and TRBJ1-5, with 7 bases lining up with TRBD1. The V segment lost 3 bases and the J segment 7 bases; nucleotides outside the gene matches: 8. Per germline, CDR1 KGHDR and CDR2 SFDVKD. CDR3 length: 15 residues.

The chain recombines TRBV10-3 with TRBJ2-3, with 9 bases identical to TRBD2. Trimming at V came to 3 bases and at J to 2 bases, leaving 3 bases not matched to a gene. Germline V gene sequence: CDR1 ENHRY, CDR2 SYGVKD. CDR3 length equals 15 residues. Here the CDR3 reads CAISDPGLATDTQYF. In nucleotides, the CDR3 is TGTGCCATCAGTGATCCGGGACTAGCCACAGATACGCAGTATTTT.

The table lists this clone with a count of one. The rearrangement links TRBV5-1 to TRBJ1-2; D is undetermined. Germline V gene lookup returns CDR1 SGHRS and CDR2 YFSETQ. This CDR3 comprises 16 residues. Trimming shortened V by 4 bases and J by 1 base, and 17 bases separated the two germline ends. The CDR3 DNA follows: TGCGCCAGCAGCCCGACTCTTGGATATGGTAACTATGGCTACACCTTC. Amino acids: CASSPTLGYGNYGYTF.